This TCR beta chain was sequenced during a study of spatial heterogeneity in lung cancer. The CDR3 runs to 14 residues. V was clipped by 3 bases and J by 5 bases, with 11 bases between them. Germline V gene lookup returns CDR1 ENHRY and CDR2 SYGVKD. Time point described: sample taken at primary tumor resection. Unsorted whole RNA samples from tumor, nontumor lung or frozen PBMC were sequenced. The donors, 70 to 80 patients with untreated early-stage non-small cell lung cancer, provided the samples. Every TCR cDNA molecule bore its own unique molecular identifier. One entry per CDR3 protein results from TCRdb running MiXCR on the 5' RACE reads. The sample yields about 45,000 distinct CDR3 sequences, roughly an eighth seen once. The sample holds many counts of this clonotype.

Source: PBMCs, taken at surgery. The receptor comes from a male donor with early-stage non-small cell lung cancer. The chain has TRBV10-3 and TRBJ1-5; unclear D gene. The CDR3 DNA follows: TGTGCCATCAGTGACGCCTCCAGGCATCAGCCCCAGCATTTT. Amino acids: CAISDASRHQPQHF.